This T cell receptor beta chain was recovered during a study of blood T cells in healthy people across ages. Germline V gene data show CDR1 as ENHRY and CDR2 as SYGVKD. The CDR3 sequence is 16 residues long. Trimming shortened V by 2 bases and J by 1 base, and 11 bases separated the two germline ends. The authors ran a second PCR of about 7 to 11 cycles using a sample-barcoded 5' primer and a J-beta primer mix. All cDNA molecules were each tagged by a template-switch adaptor with 12 random nucleotides. Each CDR3 protein gets one entry after TCRdb re-called the 5' RACE reads with MiXCR. The sample has approximately 600,000 distinct CDR3 sequences; about 53% are singletons. Per sample, extraction of total RNA gave at least 5.5 micrograms in every case.

The chain has TRBV10-3 and TRBJ1-4, with D hard to call. This sequence originates from a man between 60 and 70 years old in good health. Sequenced input: blood. DNA of the CDR3: TGTGCCATCAGTGAGGAGGCAGCGGAAACTAATGAAAAACTGTTTTTT. This encodes CAISEEAAETNEKLFF.